These 20 T cell receptor beta chains originate from one sample sequenced in a study of CD8 T cells in Susac syndrome. RNA, at roughly 0.45 to 1 ug, was reverse transcribed with random hexamers. Each CDR3 protein is one row after TCRdb ran MiXCR on the immunoSEQ multiplex PCR reads. The table includes some 180,000 distinct CDR3 sequences, about 93% detected once. The sample consisted of CD4+ T cells from PBMCs. Receptors originate from a human donor with Susac syndrome.

This chain joins TRBV29-1 and TRBJ2-3, with 15 nucleotides matching TRBD2. This CDR3 comprises 17 residues. Germline-derived CDR1 and CDR2 are SQVTM and ANQGSEA. V was clipped by 0 bases and J by 5 bases; unmatched bases: 6. In DNA, the CDR3 is TGCAGCGTTGAAGACCGGGGGACTAGCGGGGGGCGAGATACGCAGTATTTT. Translating gives CSVEDRGTSGGRDTQYF.

This chain links TRBV6-6 with TRBJ2-7; the match to TRBD1 covers 10 bases. V was clipped by 6 bases and J by 3 bases; unmatched bases: 8. The CDR3 covers 15 residues. Germline V gene lookup returns CDR1 MNHNY and CDR2 SVGAGI (reference sequence). The DNA for the CDR3 is TGTGCCAGCAGACCGACCGGGACAGGGGTCTACGAGCAGTACTTC. As protein: CASRPTGTGVYEQYF.

This clonotype was recorded only once. The CDR3 sequence: CSARDQGSTGELFF. In nucleotides, the CDR3 is TGCAGTGCTAGAGATCAGGGTAGCACCGGGGAGCTGTTTTTT. The genes are TRBV20-1 and TRBJ2-2, with a possible D match to TRBD1 (5 bases). The V gene's germline CDR1 is DFQATT and CDR2 SNEGSKA (reference sequence). Trimming took off 0 bases at V and 4 bases at J, with 9 bases between the two ends. This CDR3 is 14 amino acids long.

This clonotype was recorded once. The chain is built from TRBV24-1 and TRBJ2-3, with unresolved D. Trimming shortened V by 0 bases and J by 4 bases, and 4 bases separated the two germline ends. The CDR3 runs to 13 residues. Germline V gene sequence: CDR1 KGHDR, CDR2 SFDVKD. CDR3 sequence reads: CATSDLSSDTQYF. CDR3 in DNA: TGTGCCACCAGTGATTTGAGTTCAGATACGCAGTATTTT.

V and J are TRBV20-1 and TRBJ2-1; 8 bases map to TRBD2. Germline V gene lookup returns CDR1 DFQATT and CDR2 SNEGSKA (reference sequence). The trim removed 7 bases at V and 4 bases at J, leaving 15 bases unmatched. The CDR3 consists of 16 residues. The DNA for the CDR3 is TGCAGTGTTAGGGCCCTTCGGGGGGGAAATTACAATGAGCAGTTCTTC. Translated, it gives CSVRALRGGNYNEQFF.

This clonotype occurred once. The V gene is TRBV2, the J gene TRBJ2-3; D unresolved. Germline V gives CDR1 SNHLY, CDR2 FYNNEI. The length of the CDR3 is 13 residues. The V gene lost 7 bases and the J gene lost 0 bases, with 8 bases spanning the gap. The CDR3 here is CASTQTSTDTQYF. CDR3 nucleotides: TGTGCCAGCACCCAGACCAGCACAGATACGCAGTATTTT.

The genes are TRBV3-1 and TRBJ1-1; 7 nucleotides agree with TRBD1. Germline V lookup: CDR1 LGHDT, CDR2 YNNKEL (reference sequence). The J segment lost 2 bases and the V segment lost 0 bases, leaving 3 bases of the junction unmatched. The CDR3 is 15 amino acids. CDR3 region: CASSQEEGANTEAFF. CDR3 in DNA: TGTGCCAGCAGCCAAGAGGAGGGGGCAAACACTGAAGCTTTCTTT.

The chain is built from TRBV28 and TRBJ2-2; TRBD1 matches 9 bases. In germline, CDR1 is MDHEN, CDR2 SYDVKM. This CDR3 region has 15 residues. Losses at the gene ends were 5 bases for V and 6 bases for J; bases not matched to a gene: 7. The CDR3 coding sequence is TGTGCCAGCAGTCCGGGGGACAGGGAGGCCGGGGAGCTGTTTTTT. Translated: CASSPGDREAGELFF.

This chain links TRBV20-1 with TRBJ1-5, with 10 bases identical to TRBD1. The CDR3 has 14 residues. Germline V lookup: CDR1 DFQATT, CDR2 SNEGSKA (reference sequence). V shed 3 bases and J 3 bases; nucleotides not matched to a gene: 2. CDR3 DNA sequence: TGCAGTGCTAGGGACAGGGGGTCCAATCAGCCCCAGCATTTT. It translates to CSARDRGSNQPQHF.

The chain carries TRBV30 and TRBJ2-1, with 12 positions matching TRBD2. With V trimmed by 2 bases and J by 9 bases, 11 bases remained unmatched. CDR3 length: 16 amino acids. Germline-derived CDR1 and CDR2 are GTSNPN and SVGIG (reference sequence). Here the CDR3 DNA reads TGTGCCTGGAGTATAGCTAGCGGGAGGGCCGTTGGTGAGCAGTTCTTC. Amino acid sequence: CAWSIASGRAVGEQFF.

This rearrangement joins TRBV7-2 to TRBJ1-2; D is perhaps TRBD1 (6 bases). V shed 5 bases and J shed 6 bases, with 19 bases lying between them. The germline V gene encodes CDR1 SGHTA and CDR2 FQGNSA. The CDR3 length is 15 residues. The CDR3 coding sequence is TGTGCCAGCAGCGCGTACAGGGAGGATTTCGATGGCTACACCTTC. It is translated as CASSAYREDFDGYTF.

The chain combines TRBV12-3 or TRBV12-4 with TRBJ2-5, with 8 bases identical to TRBD1. The V and J ends lost 4 bases and 5 bases, in that order; junction bases with no gene match: 6. CDR3 length equals 14 residues. CDR3 DNA sequence: TGTGCCAGCAGTTCCAGGGGGCGTCGGGAGACCCAGTACTTC. Translated, it gives CASSSRGRRETQYF.

The CDR3 DNA reads TGTGCCAGCAGCTTAGATCTTTGGGGCGGCAATGAGCAGTTCTTC. Its protein is CASSLDLWGGNEQFF. The chain carries TRBV11-3 and TRBJ2-1, with D maybe TRBD1 (5 bases). This CDR3 region has 15 residues. Germline CDR1 is SGHNT and CDR2 is YENEEA. Deletions cut 0 bases from V and 6 bases from J, with 12 bases between.

The chain employs TRBV12-3 or TRBV12-4 and TRBJ1-2; D is undetermined. The CDR3 covers 14 residues. Trimming removed 5 bases at V and 4 bases at J, with 14 bases between. CDR3 DNA sequence: TGTGCCAGCAGTCTGGGGTCCGGAGGCTATGGCTACACCTTC. The encoded protein is CASSLGSGGYGYTF.

The CDR3 reads CSVEEAANYGYTF. The CDR3 DNA follows: TGCAGCGTTGAGGAGGCAGCCAACTATGGCTACACCTTC. The V gene is TRBV29-1, the J gene TRBJ1-2; D is undetermined. The CDR3 is 13 amino acids. Germline CDR1 is SQVTM and CDR2 is ANQGSEA. V lost 3 bases and J lost 2, with 10 bases in between.

V is TRBV7-2 and J is TRBJ2-7; 12 nucleotides agree with TRBD1. V was pared by 5 bases and J by 6 bases, with 8 bases of the junction left unmatched. This CDR3 has 15 amino acids. CDR1 and CDR2 from the germline V gene are SGHTA and FQGNSA. CDR3 nucleotides: TGTGCCAGCAGCCAAAGGGGACAGGGGGCTCTCGAGCAGTACTTC. Protein product: CASSQRGQGALEQYF.

The chain is built from TRBV16 and TRBJ1-5; 7 bases map to TRBD1. Germline V lookup: CDR1 KGHSY, CDR2 FQNENV. The CDR3 is 15 residues long. The junction had 5 bases not matched to a gene; V was cut back by 0 bases and J by 6 bases. The DNA for the CDR3 is TGTGCCAGCAGCCAATCAGAGGGGGCAGGTCAGCCCCAGCATTTT. It specifies CASSQSEGAGQPQHF.

The rearrangement links TRBV30 to TRBJ1-2; D is perhaps TRBD1 (6 bases). V was cut by 5 bases and J by 8 bases, with 18 bases left in between. The CDR3 runs to 13 residues. Germline values: CDR1 GTSNPN, CDR2 SVGIG (reference sequence). The CDR3, as DNA: TGTGCCTGGTCGGACACGACTCAGGGGGGCTACACCTTC. It is translated as CAWSDTTQGGYTF.

This chain joins TRBV28 and TRBJ1-1; 9 positions agree with TRBD1. Losses at the gene ends were 4 bases for V and 5 bases for J; bases not matched to a gene: 8. The germline gives CDR1 MDHEN, CDR2 SYDVKM. The CDR3 loop spans 15 amino acids. CDR3 residues: CASSSPQGARTEAFF. Written as DNA, the CDR3 is TGTGCCAGCAGTTCTCCACAGGGGGCGAGGACTGAAGCTTTCTTT. Together with reference TRBV28 and TRBJ1-1, the CDR3 gives the full variable domain: DVKVTQSSRYLVKRTGEKVFLECVQDMDHENMFWYRQDPGLGLRLIYFSYDVKMKEKGDIPEGYSVSREKKERFSLILESASTNQTSMYLCASSSPQGARTEAFFGQGTRLTVV.

The chain recombines TRBV3-1 with TRBJ2-1, with unresolved D. This CDR3 has 16 amino acids. Germline lookup yields CDR1 LGHDT and CDR2 YNNKEL (reference sequence). Trimming stripped 0 bases from V and 0 bases from J, with 9 bases between. The CDR3: CASSQDPGHSYNEQFF. The CDR3 DNA sequence: TGTGCCAGCAGCCAAGATCCGGGCCACTCCTACAATGAGCAGTTCTTC.